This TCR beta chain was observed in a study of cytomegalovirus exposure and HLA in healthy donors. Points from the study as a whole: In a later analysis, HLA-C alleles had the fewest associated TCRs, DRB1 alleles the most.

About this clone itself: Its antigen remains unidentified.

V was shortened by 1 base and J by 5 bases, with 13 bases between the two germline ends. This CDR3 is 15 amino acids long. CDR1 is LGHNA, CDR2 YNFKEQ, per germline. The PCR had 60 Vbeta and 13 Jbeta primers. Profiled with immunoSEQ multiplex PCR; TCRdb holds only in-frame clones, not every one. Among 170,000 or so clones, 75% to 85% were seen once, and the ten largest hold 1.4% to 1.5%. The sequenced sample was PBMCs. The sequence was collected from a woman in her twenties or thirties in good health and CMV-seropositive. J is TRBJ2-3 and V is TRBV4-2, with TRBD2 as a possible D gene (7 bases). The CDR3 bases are TGTGCCAGCAGCCAAGGAAAGGGGGAGGGAGATACGCAGTATTTT. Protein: CASSQGKGEGDTQYF.